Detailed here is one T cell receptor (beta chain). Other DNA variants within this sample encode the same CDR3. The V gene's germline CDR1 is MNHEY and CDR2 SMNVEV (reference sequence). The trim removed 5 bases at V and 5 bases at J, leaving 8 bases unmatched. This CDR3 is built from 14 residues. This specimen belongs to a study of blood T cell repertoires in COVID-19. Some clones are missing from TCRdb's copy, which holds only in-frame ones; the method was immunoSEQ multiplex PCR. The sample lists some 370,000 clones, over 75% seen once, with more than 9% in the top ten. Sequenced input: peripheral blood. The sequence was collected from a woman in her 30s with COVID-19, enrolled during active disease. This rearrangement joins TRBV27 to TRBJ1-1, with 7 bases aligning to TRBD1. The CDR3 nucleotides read TGTGCCAGCAGTCTTAGACAGGGAGTGACTGAAGCTTTCTTT. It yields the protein CASSLRQGVTEAFF.